This T cell receptor beta chain was identified in a study of T cells in Graves' hyperthyroidism and ophthalmopathy. The investigators amplified TCR beta CDR3 regions from RNA transcripts. The TCR CDR3 was amplified in a first-round RT-PCR using the HTBI primer set. Via MiXCR, TCRdb re-called the multiplex PCR reads, giving one row per CDR3 protein. In the table there are about 290,000 distinct CDR3 sequences, around 13% of which are singletons. Study findings and constraints: Most thyroid-expanded clonotypes above 0.001 were also found in blood. The model predicted ophthalmopathy a median approximately 6.3 months before onset.

This clonotype was detected ten times or more. The antigen remains undetermined. Trimming took 0 bases from V and 5 from J, leaving 7 bases between them. CDR1 is GTSNPN and CDR2 is SVGIG in the germline V gene (reference sequence). The CDR3 consists of 13 residues. This TCR was sampled from a middle-aged woman with Graves' hyperthyroidism. What was sequenced was blood. The V and J genes are TRBV30 and TRBJ2-2; D gene ambiguous. CDR3 DNA sequence: TGTGCCTGGAGTGTACAAGGGACCGGGGAGCTGTTTTTT. This encodes CAWSVQGTGELFF.